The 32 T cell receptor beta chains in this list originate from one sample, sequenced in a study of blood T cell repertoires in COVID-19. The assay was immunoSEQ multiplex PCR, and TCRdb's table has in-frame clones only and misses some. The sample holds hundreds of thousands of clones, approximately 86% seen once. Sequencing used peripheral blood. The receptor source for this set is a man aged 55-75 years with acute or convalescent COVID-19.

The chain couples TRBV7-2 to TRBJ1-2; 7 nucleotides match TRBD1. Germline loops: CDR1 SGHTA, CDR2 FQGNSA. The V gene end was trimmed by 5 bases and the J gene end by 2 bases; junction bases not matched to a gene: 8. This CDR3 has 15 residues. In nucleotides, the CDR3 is TGTGCCAGCAGCACCGGGACAGCCAGGAACTATGGCTACACCTTC. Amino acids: CASSTGTARNYGYTF.

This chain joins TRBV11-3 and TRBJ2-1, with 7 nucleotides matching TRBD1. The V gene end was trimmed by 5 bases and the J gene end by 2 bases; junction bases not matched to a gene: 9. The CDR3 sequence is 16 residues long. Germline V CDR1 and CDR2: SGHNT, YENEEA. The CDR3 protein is CASSPKIQGTYNEQFF. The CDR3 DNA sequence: TGTGCCAGCAGCCCTAAGATACAGGGGACCTACAATGAGCAGTTCTTC.

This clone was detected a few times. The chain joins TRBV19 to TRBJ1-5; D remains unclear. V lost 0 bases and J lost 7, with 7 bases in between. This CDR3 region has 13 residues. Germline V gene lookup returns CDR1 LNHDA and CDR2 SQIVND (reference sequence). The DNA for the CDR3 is TGTGCCAGTAGTATAGAGTGGCGGCAGCCCCAGCATTTT. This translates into CASSIEWRQPQHF.

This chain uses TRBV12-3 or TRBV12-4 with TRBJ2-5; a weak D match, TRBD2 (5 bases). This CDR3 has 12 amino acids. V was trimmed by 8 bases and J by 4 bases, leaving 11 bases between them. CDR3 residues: CASLAVGETQYF. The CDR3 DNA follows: TGTGCCAGCCTAGCTGTCGGAGAGACCCAGTACTTC.

DNA of the CDR3: TGTGCCAGCAGCCACGGACTAGTTAGCGAGCAGTACTTC. It yields the protein CASSHGLVSEQYF. This chain uses TRBV14 with TRBJ2-7, with 7 positions matching TRBD2. CDR3 length: 13 residues. Germline CDR1 is SGHDN and CDR2 is FVKESK. V was clipped by 3 bases and J by 6 bases; unmatched bases: 5.

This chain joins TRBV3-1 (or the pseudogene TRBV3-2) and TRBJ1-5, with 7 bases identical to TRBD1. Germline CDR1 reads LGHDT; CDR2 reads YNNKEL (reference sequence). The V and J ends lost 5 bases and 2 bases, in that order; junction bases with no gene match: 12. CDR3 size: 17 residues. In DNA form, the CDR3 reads TGTGCCAGCAGCATACATCGACCCGGACAGGGCAATCAGCCCCAGCATTTT. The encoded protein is CASSIHRPGQGNQPQHF.

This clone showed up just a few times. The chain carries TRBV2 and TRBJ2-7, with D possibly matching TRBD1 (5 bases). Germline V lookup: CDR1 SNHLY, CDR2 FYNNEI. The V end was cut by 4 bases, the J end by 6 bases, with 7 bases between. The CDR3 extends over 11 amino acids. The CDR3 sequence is CASSATVEQYF. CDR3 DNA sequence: TGTGCCAGCAGTGCGACAGTCGAGCAGTACTTC.

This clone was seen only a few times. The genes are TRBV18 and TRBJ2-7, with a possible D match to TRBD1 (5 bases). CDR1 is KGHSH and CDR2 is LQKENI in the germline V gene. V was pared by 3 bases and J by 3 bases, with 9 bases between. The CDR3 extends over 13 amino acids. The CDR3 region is CASSPTGIYEQYF. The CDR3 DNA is TGTGCCAGCTCACCCACAGGAATCTACGAGCAGTACTTC.

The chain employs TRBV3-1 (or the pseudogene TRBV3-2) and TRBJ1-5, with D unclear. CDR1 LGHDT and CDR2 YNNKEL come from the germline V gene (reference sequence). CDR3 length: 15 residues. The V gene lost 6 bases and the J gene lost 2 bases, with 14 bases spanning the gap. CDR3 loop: CASSDGRLRNQPQHF. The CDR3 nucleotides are TGTGCCAGCAGTGACGGCAGGCTCCGCAATCAGCCCCAGCATTTT.

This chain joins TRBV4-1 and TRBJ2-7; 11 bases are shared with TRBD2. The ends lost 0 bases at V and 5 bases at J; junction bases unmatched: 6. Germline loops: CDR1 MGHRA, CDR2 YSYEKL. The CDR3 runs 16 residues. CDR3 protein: CASSQELAGGPHEQYF. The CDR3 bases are TGCGCCAGCAGCCAAGAATTAGCGGGGGGGCCACACGAGCAGTACTTC.

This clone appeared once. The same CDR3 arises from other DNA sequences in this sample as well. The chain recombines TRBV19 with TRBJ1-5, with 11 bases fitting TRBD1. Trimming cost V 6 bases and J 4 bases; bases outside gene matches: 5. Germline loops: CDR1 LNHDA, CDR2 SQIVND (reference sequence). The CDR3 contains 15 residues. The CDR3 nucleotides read TGTGCCAGTAGCCGGACAGGGGGCGGAAATCAGCCCCAGCATTTT. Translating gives CASSRTGGGNQPQHF.

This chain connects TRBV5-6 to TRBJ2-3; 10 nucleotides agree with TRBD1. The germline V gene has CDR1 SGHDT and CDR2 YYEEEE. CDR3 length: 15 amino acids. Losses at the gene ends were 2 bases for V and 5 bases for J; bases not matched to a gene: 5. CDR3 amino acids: CASSFRQGAGDTQYF. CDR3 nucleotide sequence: TGTGCCAGCAGCTTTAGACAGGGGGCAGGAGATACGCAGTATTTT.

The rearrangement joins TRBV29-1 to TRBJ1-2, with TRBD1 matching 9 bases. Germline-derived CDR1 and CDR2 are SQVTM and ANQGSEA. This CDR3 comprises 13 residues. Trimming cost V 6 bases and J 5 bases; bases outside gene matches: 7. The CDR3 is CSVLTGGSYGYTF. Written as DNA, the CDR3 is TGCAGCGTATTGACAGGGGGTTCATATGGCTACACCTTC.

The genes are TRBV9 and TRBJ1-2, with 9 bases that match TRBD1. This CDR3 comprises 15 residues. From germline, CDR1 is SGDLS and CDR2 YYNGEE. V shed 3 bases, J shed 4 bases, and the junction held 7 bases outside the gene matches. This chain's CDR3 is CASSASGQGFYGYTF. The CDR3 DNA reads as TGTGCCAGCAGCGCCTCGGGACAGGGATTCTATGGCTACACCTTC.

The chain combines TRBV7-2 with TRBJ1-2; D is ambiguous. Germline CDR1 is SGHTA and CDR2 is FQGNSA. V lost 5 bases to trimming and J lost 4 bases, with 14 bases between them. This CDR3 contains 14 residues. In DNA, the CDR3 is TGTGCCAGCAGCCGGCGGGAGGAGAGCTATGGCTACACCTTC. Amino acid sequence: CASSRREESYGYTF. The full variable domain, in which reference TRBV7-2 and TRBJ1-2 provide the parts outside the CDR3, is GAGVSQSPSNKVTEKGKDVELRCDPISGHTALYWYRQSLGQGLEFLIYFQGNSAPDKSGLPSDRFSAERTGGSVSTLTIQRTQQEDSAVYLCASSRREESYGYTFGSGTRLTVV.

CDR3 protein: CASSEQGYNSPLHF. CDR3 coding DNA: TGTGCCAGCAGTGAACAGGGATATAATTCACCCCTCCACTTT. The chain is built from TRBV28 and TRBJ1-6, with D possibly matching TRBD1 (6 bases). The germline V gene has CDR1 MDHEN and CDR2 SYDVKM. The germline V and J ends were trimmed by 5 bases and 4 bases, with 9 bases remaining between them. This CDR3 region has 14 residues.

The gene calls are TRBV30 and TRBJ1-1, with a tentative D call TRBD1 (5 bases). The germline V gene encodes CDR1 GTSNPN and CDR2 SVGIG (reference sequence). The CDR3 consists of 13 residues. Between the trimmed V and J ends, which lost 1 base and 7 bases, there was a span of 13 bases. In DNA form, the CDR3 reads TGTGCCTGGAGTGGGAGGGGTAGGGGTGAAGCTTTCTTT. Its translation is CAWSGRGRGEAFF.

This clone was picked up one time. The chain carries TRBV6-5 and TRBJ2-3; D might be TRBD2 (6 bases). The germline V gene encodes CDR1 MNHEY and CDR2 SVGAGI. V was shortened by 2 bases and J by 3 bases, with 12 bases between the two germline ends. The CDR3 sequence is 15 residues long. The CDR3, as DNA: TGTGCCAGCAGTTACAGGCGGGGTGGTACAGATACGCAGTATTTT. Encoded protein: CASSYRRGGTDTQYF.

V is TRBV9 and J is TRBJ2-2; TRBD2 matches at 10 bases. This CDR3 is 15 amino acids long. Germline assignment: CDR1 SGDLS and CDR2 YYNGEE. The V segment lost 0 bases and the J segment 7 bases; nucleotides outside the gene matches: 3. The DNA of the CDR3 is TGTGCCAGCAGCGTAGTGGCTAGCGGGGGCGGGGAGCTGTTTTTT. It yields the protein CASSVVASGGGELFF. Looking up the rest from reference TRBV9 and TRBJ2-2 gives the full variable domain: DSGVTQTPKHLITATGQRVTLRCSPRSGDLSVYWYQQSLDQGLQFLIQYYNGEERAKGNILERFSAQQFPDLHSELNLSSLELGDSALYFCASSVVASGGGELFFGEGSRLTVL.

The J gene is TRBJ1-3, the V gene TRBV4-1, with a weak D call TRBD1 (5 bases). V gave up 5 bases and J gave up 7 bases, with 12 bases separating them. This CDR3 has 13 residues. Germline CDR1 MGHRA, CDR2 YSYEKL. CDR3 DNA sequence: TGCGCCAGCAGCGTAGGGGTGTCCAACACCATATATTTT. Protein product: CASSVGVSNTIYF.

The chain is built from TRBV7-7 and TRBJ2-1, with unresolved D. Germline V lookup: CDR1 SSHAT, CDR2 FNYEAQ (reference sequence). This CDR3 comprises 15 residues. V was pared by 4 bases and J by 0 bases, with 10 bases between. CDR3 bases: TGTGCCAGCAGCTCTGATACGAGCTCCTACAATGAGCAGTTCTTC. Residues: CASSSDTSSYNEQFF.

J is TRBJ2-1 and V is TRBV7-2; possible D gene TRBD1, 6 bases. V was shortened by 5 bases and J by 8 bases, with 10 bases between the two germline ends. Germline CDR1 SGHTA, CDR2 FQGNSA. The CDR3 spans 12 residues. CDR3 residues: CASSLTGHEQFF. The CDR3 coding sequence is TGTGCCAGCAGCCTGACAGGCCATGAGCAGTTCTTC.

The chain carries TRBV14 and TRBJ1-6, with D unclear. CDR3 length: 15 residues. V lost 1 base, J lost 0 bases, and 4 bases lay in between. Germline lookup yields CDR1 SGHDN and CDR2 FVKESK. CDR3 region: CASSQASSYNSPLHF. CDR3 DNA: TGTGCCAGCAGCCAAGCCAGCTCCTATAATTCACCCCTCCACTTT.

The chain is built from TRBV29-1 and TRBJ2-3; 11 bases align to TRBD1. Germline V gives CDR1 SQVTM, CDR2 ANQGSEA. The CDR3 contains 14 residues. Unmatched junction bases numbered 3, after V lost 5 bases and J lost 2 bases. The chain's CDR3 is CSVMGQGVTDTQYF. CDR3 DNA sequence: TGCAGCGTTATGGGACAGGGGGTCACAGATACGCAGTATTTT.

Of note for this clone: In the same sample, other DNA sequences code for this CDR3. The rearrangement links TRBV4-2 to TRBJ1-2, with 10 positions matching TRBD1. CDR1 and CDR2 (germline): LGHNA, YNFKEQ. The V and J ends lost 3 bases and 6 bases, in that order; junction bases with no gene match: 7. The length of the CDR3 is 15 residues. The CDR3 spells CASSQDLGQGNGYTF. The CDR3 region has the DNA TGTGCCAGCAGCCAGGACCTGGGACAGGGGAATGGCTACACCTTC.

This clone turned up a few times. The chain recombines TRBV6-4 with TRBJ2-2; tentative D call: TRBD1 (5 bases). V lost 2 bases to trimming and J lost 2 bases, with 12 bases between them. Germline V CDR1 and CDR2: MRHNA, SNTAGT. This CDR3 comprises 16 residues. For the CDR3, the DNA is TGTGCCAGCAGTGACCCGTGGGGCGTAAACACCGGGGAGCTGTTTTTT. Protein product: CASSDPWGVNTGELFF.

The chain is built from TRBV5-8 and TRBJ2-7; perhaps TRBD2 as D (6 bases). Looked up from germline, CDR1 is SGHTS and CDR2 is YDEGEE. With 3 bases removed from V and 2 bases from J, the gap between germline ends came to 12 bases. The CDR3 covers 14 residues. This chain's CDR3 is CASSWREKTYEQYF. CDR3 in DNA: TGTGCCAGCAGCTGGAGGGAGAAGACCTACGAGCAGTACTTC.

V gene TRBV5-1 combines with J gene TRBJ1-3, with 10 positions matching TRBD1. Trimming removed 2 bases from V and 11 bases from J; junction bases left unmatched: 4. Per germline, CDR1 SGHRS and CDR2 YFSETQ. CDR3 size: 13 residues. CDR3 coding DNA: TGCGCCAGCAGCTTAGGGGGACAGGGGCCCATATATTTT. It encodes CASSLGGQGPIYF.

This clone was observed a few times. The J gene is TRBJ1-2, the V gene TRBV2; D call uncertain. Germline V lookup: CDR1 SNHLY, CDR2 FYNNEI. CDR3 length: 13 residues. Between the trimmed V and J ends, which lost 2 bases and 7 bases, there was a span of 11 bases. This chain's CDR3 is CASSEPVLRGYTF. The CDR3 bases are TGTGCCAGCAGTGAACCGGTATTGCGTGGCTACACCTTC.

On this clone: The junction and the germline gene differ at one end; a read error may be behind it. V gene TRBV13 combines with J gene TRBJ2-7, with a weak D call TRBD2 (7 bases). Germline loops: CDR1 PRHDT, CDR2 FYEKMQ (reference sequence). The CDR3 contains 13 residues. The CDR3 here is CASSLEGGGSPRF. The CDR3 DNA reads TGTGCCAGCAGCTTAGAGGGGGGGGGCAGCCCCAGGTTC.

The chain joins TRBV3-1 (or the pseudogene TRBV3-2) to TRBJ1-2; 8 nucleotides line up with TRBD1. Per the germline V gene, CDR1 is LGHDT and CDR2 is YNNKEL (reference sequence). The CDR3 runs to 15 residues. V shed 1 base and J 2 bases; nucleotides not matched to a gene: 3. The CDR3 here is CASSQGTGSNYGYTF. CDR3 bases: TGTGCCAGCAGCCAAGGGACAGGGTCGAACTATGGCTACACCTTC.

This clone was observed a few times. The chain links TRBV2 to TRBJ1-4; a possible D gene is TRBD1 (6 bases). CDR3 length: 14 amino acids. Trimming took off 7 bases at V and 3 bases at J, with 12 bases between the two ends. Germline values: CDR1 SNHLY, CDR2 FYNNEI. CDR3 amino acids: CASIQGSPNEKLFF. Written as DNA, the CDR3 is TGTGCCAGCATACAGGGCTCCCCTAATGAAAAACTGTTTTTT.